This TCR beta chain was captured by sequencing in a study of OX40 agonist ivuxolimab in advanced cancers. The study, taken as a whole, reports: On average, CD8+ T cells had more expanded clones than CD4+.

As regards this clone: What it recognizes is unknown.

Generated by immunoSEQ multiplex PCR, the TCRdb table keeps only in-frame clones and is missing some. The top ten hold 0.9% to 1.4% of the sample, which has 70,000 to 85,000 clones, 70% to 85% seen once. The CDR3 consists of 15 residues. Germline V CDR1 and CDR2: MNHEY, SVGAGI. V lost 2 bases to trimming and J lost 3 bases, with 14 bases between them. This receptor was taken from an adult with an advanced solid tumor such as melanoma, head and neck, liver or kidney cancer. The sequences come from CD4+ or CD8+ T cells sorted from blood, collected in a trial of the OX40 agonist ivuxolimab. The V gene is TRBV6-5, the J gene TRBJ2-7, with D unclear. DNA of the CDR3: TGTGCCAGCAGTTACCGACCCCGGGCCGGCTACGAGCAGTACTTC. Protein: CASSYRPRAGYEQYF.